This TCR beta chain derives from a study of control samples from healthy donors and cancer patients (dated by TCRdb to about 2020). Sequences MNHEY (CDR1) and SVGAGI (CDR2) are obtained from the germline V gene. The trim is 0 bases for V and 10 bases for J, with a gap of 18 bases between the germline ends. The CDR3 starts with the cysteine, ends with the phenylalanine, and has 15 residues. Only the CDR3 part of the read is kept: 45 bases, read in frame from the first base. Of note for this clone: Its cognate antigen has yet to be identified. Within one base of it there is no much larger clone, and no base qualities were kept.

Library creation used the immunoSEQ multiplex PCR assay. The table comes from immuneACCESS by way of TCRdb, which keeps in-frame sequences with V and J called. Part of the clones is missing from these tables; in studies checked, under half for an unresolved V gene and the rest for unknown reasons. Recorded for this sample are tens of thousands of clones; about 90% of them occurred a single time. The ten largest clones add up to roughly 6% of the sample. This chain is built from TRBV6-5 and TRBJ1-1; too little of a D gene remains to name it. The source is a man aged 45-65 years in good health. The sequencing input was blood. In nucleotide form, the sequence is TGTGCCAGCAGTTACTCTTCTACAGTCTTAGGTGGAGCTTTCTTT. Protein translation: CASSYSSTVLGGAFF.